The 5 T cell receptor beta chains given below trace back to one sample, sequenced in a study of blood T cell repertoires in COVID-19. Method: immunoSEQ multiplex PCR; TCRdb's copy keeps in-frame clones and lacks some. The sample lists approximately 200,000 clones, approximately 81% occurring once. The sequenced material came from PBMCs or T cells enriched from blood (not recorded which). The receptors stem from a man aged 40-49 years who had recovered from COVID-19.

The chain recombines TRBV5-1 with TRBJ1-4, with D uncertain. The V gene lost 3 bases and the J gene lost 0 bases, with 9 bases spanning the gap. This CDR3 has 15 residues. Germline V CDR1 and CDR2: SGHRS, YFSETQ. The CDR3 is CASSSLTATNEKLFF. The CDR3 bases are TGCGCCAGCAGCTCCCTCACAGCAACTAATGAAAAACTGTTTTTT.

The rearrangement uses TRBV27 and TRBJ2-1; perhaps TRBD2 as D (6 bases). The germline V gene encodes CDR1 MNHEY and CDR2 SMNVEV (reference sequence). This CDR3 has 18 residues. With 5 bases removed from V and 1 base from J, the gap between germline ends came to 21 bases. CDR3 DNA: TGTGCCAGCAGTCCCCTCTACGGGACTTACCAATCCTACAATGAGCAGTTCTTC. Translating gives CASSPLYGTYQSYNEQFF.

A single count supports this clone. In DNA form, the CDR3 reads TGCGCCAGCAGCCTACTGACAGGGAGGAACACCGGGGAGCTGTTTTTT. Translated: CASSLLTGRNTGELFF. The chain joins TRBV5-1 to TRBJ2-2; 7 bases align to TRBD1. V dropped 4 bases and J dropped 1; count of bases not matched to a gene: 7. Germline-derived CDR1 and CDR2 are SGHRS and YFSETQ. This CDR3 is 16 amino acids long.

This clone was detected once. The V gene is TRBV5-6, the J gene TRBJ1-2, with 8 bases that match TRBD1. The CDR3 length is 15 residues. V shed 2 bases and J 2 bases; nucleotides not matched to a gene: 5. CDR1 is SGHDT and CDR2 is YYEEEE in the germline V gene. The CDR3 bases are TGTGCCAGCAGCTTCTTGGACAGGGTGAACTATGGCTACACCTTC. Amino acids: CASSFLDRVNYGYTF.

This chain uses TRBV9 with TRBJ2-5; D is unclear. CDR1 SGDLS and CDR2 YYNGEE come from the germline V gene. Trimming took off 0 bases at V and 1 base at J, with 4 bases between the two ends. There are 13 residues in the CDR3. The CDR3 region has the DNA TGTGCCAGCAGCGTAGAGAGCCAAGAGACCCAGTACTTC. Protein sequence: CASSVESQETQYF.